Following are 21 T cell receptor beta chains from one sample sequenced in a study of blood T cell repertoires in COVID-19. Sequencing used immunoSEQ multiplex PCR; TCRdb keeps in-frame clones, though not all of them. There are 270,000 or so clones in the sample; roughly nine tenths occur only once, and 12% lies in the top ten. Input material: peripheral blood. These receptors were obtained from a woman aged 25 to 39 with COVID-19, enrolled during active disease.

The chain carries TRBV28 and TRBJ1-5; D not resolved. Germline CDR1 and CDR2: MDHEN and SYDVKM. The CDR3 consists of 14 residues. The germline V and J ends were trimmed by 5 bases and 0 bases, with 8 bases remaining between them. The CDR3 protein is CASSAIYSNQPQHF. The CDR3, as DNA: TGTGCCAGCAGTGCAATCTATAGCAATCAGCCCCAGCATTTT. Full variable domain (missing parts from reference TRBV28 and TRBJ1-5): DVKVTQSSRYLVKRTGEKVFLECVQDMDHENMFWYRQDPGLGLRLIYFSYDVKMKEKGDIPEGYSVSREKKERFSLILESASTNQTSMYLCASSAIYSNQPQHFGDGTRLSIL.

The genes are TRBV10-2 and TRBJ2-3; D is ambiguous. V lost 2 bases and J lost 5, with 14 bases in between. Germline V lookup: CDR1 WSHSY, CDR2 SAAADI. The length of the CDR3 is 15 residues. The DNA for the CDR3 is TGCGCCAGCAGTGAGCGAACCCCACTCCTAGATACGCAGTATTTT. Protein product: CASSERTPLLDTQYF.

This rearrangement joins TRBV7-8 to TRBJ2-5; 7 bases align to TRBD2. CDR1 SGHVS and CDR2 FQNEAQ come from the germline V gene. CDR3 length equals 14 residues. V lost 6 bases, J lost 3 bases, and 7 bases stayed unmatched. The CDR3 nucleotides are TGTGCCAGCAGTTTACTGGGGGGGAAAGAGACCCAGTACTTC. Its translation is CASSLLGGKETQYF.

The chain uses TRBV5-4 and TRBJ2-5; D might be TRBD2 (5 bases). V lost 3 bases to trimming and J lost 2 bases, with 11 bases between them. This CDR3 has 14 amino acids. Germline V gene sequence: CDR1 SGHNT, CDR2 YYREEE (reference sequence). CDR3 in amino acids: CASSYGLGQETQYF. The DNA of the CDR3 is TGTGCCAGCAGCTACGGACTGGGGCAAGAGACCCAGTACTTC.

This chain links TRBV7-4 with TRBJ1-3, with D unresolved. Germline V lookup: CDR1 SGHVT, CDR2 SQSDAQ. V shed 1 base and J shed 2 bases, with 15 bases lying between them. The CDR3 runs 17 residues. This chain's CDR3 is CASSLVVRGETGNTIYF. As DNA, the CDR3 is TGTGCCAGCAGCTTAGTAGTCCGGGGAGAGACTGGAAACACCATATATTTT.

There are a few counts of this clone. This chain links TRBV2 with TRBJ2-7; 9 bases agree with TRBD1. With 3 bases clipped from V and 3 bases from J, the junction kept 6 bases outside the gene matches. This CDR3 region has 15 residues. The V gene's germline CDR1 is SNHLY and CDR2 FYNNEI. The DNA of the CDR3 is TGTGCCAGCAGTGATCGGGACAGGGCCCGCTACGAGCAGTACTTC. This sequence encodes CASSDRDRARYEQYF.

This sequence joins TRBV30 and TRBJ2-5, with a tentative D call TRBD2 (5 bases). Germline CDR1 is GTSNPN and CDR2 is SVGIG (reference sequence). V lost 5 bases to trimming and J lost 5 bases, with 18 bases between them. This CDR3 is 14 amino acids long. The CDR3 is CAWQYGAAVETQYF. The CDR3 nucleotides read TGTGCCTGGCAGTACGGAGCGGCAGTCGAGACCCAGTACTTC.

This sequence joins TRBV24-1 and TRBJ2-1, with 10 bases matching TRBD2. Germline V gives CDR1 KGHDR, CDR2 SFDVKD. The CDR3 sequence is 17 residues long. Losses at the gene ends were 4 bases for V and 3 bases for J; bases not matched to a gene: 8. CDR3 residues: CATSETQRGGFYNEQFF. The DNA of the CDR3 is TGTGCCACCAGTGAAACCCAGCGGGGGGGGTTCTACAATGAGCAGTTCTTC.

J is TRBJ1-5 and V is TRBV19; a possible D gene is TRBD1 (6 bases). Germline assignment: CDR1 LNHDA and CDR2 SQIVND (reference sequence). V lost 5 bases to trimming and J lost 2 bases, with 13 bases between them. The CDR3 extends over 15 amino acids. CDR3 protein: CASSGGRWGNQPQHF. The CDR3 DNA reads as TGTGCCAGTAGTGGGGGCCGATGGGGCAATCAGCCCCAGCATTTT.

This rearrangement joins TRBV19 to TRBJ2-1, with 7 bases identical to TRBD1. The CDR3 has 13 amino acids. Per the germline V gene, CDR1 is LNHDA and CDR2 is SQIVND (reference sequence). With V trimmed by 6 bases and J by 10 bases, 9 bases remained unmatched. The CDR3, as DNA: TGTGCCAGTAGGCCCCAGGGGGTAGGGGAGCAGTTCTTC. Residues: CASRPQGVGEQFF.

This chain uses TRBV5-5 with TRBJ1-2; a possible D gene is TRBD1 (5 bases). CDR1 SGHKS and CDR2 YYEKEE come from the germline V gene (reference sequence). Deletions cut 2 bases from V and 0 bases from J, with 11 bases between. CDR3 length: 15 residues. This chain's CDR3 is CASSFVGGSNYGYTF. CDR3 nucleotides: TGTGCCAGCAGCTTTGTTGGGGGGTCTAACTATGGCTACACCTTC.

This chain links TRBV11-3 with TRBJ2-1, with D unclear. V was pared by 4 bases and J by 4 bases, with 14 bases between. This CDR3 comprises 15 residues. Looked up from germline, CDR1 is SGHNT and CDR2 is YENEEA. This CDR3 is CASSSTDQVYNEQFF. CDR3 bases: TGTGCCAGCAGCTCAACAGACCAGGTATACAATGAGCAGTTCTTC.

V gene TRBV4-1 combines with J gene TRBJ2-2; TRBD2 might be the D (5 bases). Deletions cut 2 bases from V and 7 bases from J, with 17 bases between. The V gene's germline CDR1 is MGHRA and CDR2 YSYEKL. The CDR3 has 16 amino acids. DNA for the CDR3: TGCGCCAGCAGCCAAACCCCAACGGGGTCGGGCGGGGAGCTGTTTTTT. It specifies CASSQTPTGSGGELFF.

The rearrangement joins TRBV7-6 to TRBJ2-3; 13 bases align to TRBD2. The CDR3 runs 16 residues. CDR1 and CDR2 from the germline V gene are SGHVS and FNYEAQ. The V segment lost 1 base and the J segment 5 bases; nucleotides outside the gene matches: 3. The CDR3 bases are TGTGCCAGCAGCTTAGTTTGGACTAGCGGGGGAGATACGCAGTATTTT. Translating it yields CASSLVWTSGGDTQYF.

The V gene is TRBV18, the J gene TRBJ2-2, with 10 bases identical to TRBD2. The CDR3 covers 16 residues. V trimming: 6 bases; J trimming: 6 bases; junction bases outside the gene matches: 10. The V gene's germline CDR1 is KGHSH and CDR2 LQKENI. The DNA of the CDR3 is TGTGCCAGCTCGCCTCTAGCGGGGGCTACGTCCGGGGAGCTGTTTTTT. This codes for CASSPLAGATSGELFF.

The chain joins TRBV6-5 to TRBJ2-7; TRBD2 aligns across 12 bases. V lost 6 bases, J lost 3 bases, and 6 bases stayed unmatched. Germline CDR1 and CDR2: MNHEY and SVGAGI. This CDR3 comprises 15 residues. The DNA for the CDR3 is TGTGCCAGCAGGAAACTAGCGGGGGGCCACTACGAGCAGTACTTC. The encoded protein is CASRKLAGGHYEQYF.

The chain joins TRBV4-1 to TRBJ1-2, with 7 bases identical to TRBD1. Germline V gene data show CDR1 as MGHRA and CDR2 as YSYEKL. This CDR3 comprises 15 residues. Trimming cost V 1 base and J 4 bases; bases outside gene matches: 6. The CDR3 reads CASSQAGRGVYGYTF. As DNA, the CDR3 is TGCGCCAGCAGCCAAGCCGGCAGGGGGGTCTATGGCTACACCTTC.

This chain links TRBV5-5 with TRBJ2-7; 12 bases agree with TRBD1. Germline CDR1 SGHKS, CDR2 YYEKEE (reference sequence). The CDR3 extends over 15 amino acids. J lost 2 bases, V lost 5 bases, and 5 bases had no gene match. The CDR3 DNA is TGTGCCAGCAGTCGGGACAGGGGGCGTCCCTACGAGCAGTACTTC. Encoded protein: CASSRDRGRPYEQYF. The complete variable domain, with remaining parts taken from reference TRBV5-5 and TRBJ2-7, reads DAGVTQSPTHLIKTRGQQVTLRCSPISGHKSVSWYQQVLGQGPQFIFQYYEKEERGRGNFPDRFSARQFPNYSSELNVNALLLGDSALYLCASSRDRGRPYEQYFGPGTRLTVT.

The V call is TRBV5-1, the J call TRBJ2-3, with a possible D match to TRBD2 (6 bases). The germline gives CDR1 SGHRS, CDR2 YFSETQ. The CDR3 runs to 15 residues. The V gene lost 5 bases and the J gene lost 4 bases, with 17 bases spanning the gap. The CDR3 is CASSTGVETADTQYF. CDR3 sequence (DNA): TGCGCCAGCAGTACGGGGGTAGAAACCGCAGATACGCAGTATTTT.

CDR3 sequence (DNA): TGTGCCAGCAGTCGAGCGGTGGGGAGATTCTTT. Residues: CASSRAVGRFF. This chain links TRBV12-3 or TRBV12-4 with TRBJ1-1; D is unclear. V lost 5 bases and J 14 bases, leaving 15 bases between the germline ends. This CDR3 region has 11 residues.

The chain couples TRBV27 to TRBJ2-5, with D possibly TRBD2 on 5 matching bases. Per germline, CDR1 MNHEY and CDR2 SMNVEV (reference sequence). V gave up 8 bases and J gave up 5 bases, with 18 bases separating them. The CDR3 totals 14 residues. CDR3 loop: CASGERGPDETQYF. CDR3 DNA sequence: TGTGCCAGCGGGGAGCGAGGGCCGGATGAGACCCAGTACTTC.